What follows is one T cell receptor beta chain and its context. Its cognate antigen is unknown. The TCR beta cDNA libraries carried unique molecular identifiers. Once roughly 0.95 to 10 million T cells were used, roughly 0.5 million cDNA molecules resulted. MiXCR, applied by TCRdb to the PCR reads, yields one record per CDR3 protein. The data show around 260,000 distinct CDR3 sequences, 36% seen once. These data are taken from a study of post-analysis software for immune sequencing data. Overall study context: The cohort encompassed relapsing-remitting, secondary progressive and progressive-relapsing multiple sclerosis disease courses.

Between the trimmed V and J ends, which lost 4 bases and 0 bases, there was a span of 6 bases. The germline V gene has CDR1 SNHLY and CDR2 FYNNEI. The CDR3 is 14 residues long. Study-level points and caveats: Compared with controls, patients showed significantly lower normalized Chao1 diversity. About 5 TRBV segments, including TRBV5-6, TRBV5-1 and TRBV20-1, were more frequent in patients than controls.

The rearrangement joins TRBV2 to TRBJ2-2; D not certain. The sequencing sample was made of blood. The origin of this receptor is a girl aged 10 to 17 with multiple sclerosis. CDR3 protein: CASSGETNTGELFF. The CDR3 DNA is TGTGCCAGCAGTGGAGAGACGAACACCGGGGAGCTGTTTTTT.